The 2 T cell receptor beta chains reported below all come from one sample, sequenced in a study of PD-1 blockade in classical Hodgkin lymphoma. Some clones are missing from TCRdb's copy, which holds only in-frame ones; the method was immunoSEQ multiplex PCR. The table includes around 7,900 clones, 75% to 80% detected once. Time point described: cycle 4 day 1 (C4D1), after five to seven weeks of nivolumab. Each patient relapsed following autologous stem cell transplantation, and prior brentuximab vedotin exposure differed. The sample in question was peripheral blood mononuclear cells (PBMCs), obtained before the fourth cycle of nivolumab. All receptors derive from a human donor with classical Hodgkin lymphoma.

The rearrangement joins TRBV15 to TRBJ2-6; 10 bases match TRBD1. The CDR3 extends over 19 amino acids. J was trimmed by 4 bases and V by 0 bases; bases with no gene match: 9. Looked up from germline, CDR1 is LNHNV and CDR2 is YYDKDF (reference sequence). Here the CDR3 reads CATSRDRWGQGIGANVLTF. CDR3 bases: TGTGCCACCAGCAGAGATCGGTGGGGACAGGGGATCGGGGCCAACGTCCTGACTTTC. Looking up the rest from reference TRBV15 and TRBJ2-6 gives the full variable domain: DAMVIQNPRYQVTQFGKPVTLSCSQTLNHNVMYWYQQKSSQAPKLLFHYYDKDFNNEADTPDNFQSRRPNTSFCFLDIRSPGLGDTAMYLCATSRDRWGQGIGANVLTFGAGSRLTVL.

This clone appeared a single time. The CDR3 DNA sequence: TGTGCCAGCAGGACCGGGGGGGCCGGGCAGCCCCAGCATTTT. As protein: CASRTGGAGQPQHF. The V and J genes are TRBV2 and TRBJ1-5; possible D gene TRBD1, 6 bases. V was trimmed by 6 bases and J by 7 bases, leaving 16 bases between them. CDR3 length: 14 amino acids. The germline gives CDR1 SNHLY, CDR2 FYNNEI.